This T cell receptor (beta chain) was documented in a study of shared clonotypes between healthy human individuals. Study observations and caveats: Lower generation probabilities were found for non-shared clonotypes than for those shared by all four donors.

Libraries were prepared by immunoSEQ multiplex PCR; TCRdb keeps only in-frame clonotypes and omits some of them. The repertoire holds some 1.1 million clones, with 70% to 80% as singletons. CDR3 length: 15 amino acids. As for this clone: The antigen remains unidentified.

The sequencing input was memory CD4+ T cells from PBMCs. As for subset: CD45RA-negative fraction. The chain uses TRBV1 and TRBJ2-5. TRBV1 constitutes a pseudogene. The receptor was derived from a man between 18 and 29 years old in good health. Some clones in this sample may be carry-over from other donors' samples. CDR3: CTSSQKGGLQETQYF. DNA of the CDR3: TGCACCAGCAGCCAGAAGGGGGGCCTACAAGAGACCCAGTACTTC.